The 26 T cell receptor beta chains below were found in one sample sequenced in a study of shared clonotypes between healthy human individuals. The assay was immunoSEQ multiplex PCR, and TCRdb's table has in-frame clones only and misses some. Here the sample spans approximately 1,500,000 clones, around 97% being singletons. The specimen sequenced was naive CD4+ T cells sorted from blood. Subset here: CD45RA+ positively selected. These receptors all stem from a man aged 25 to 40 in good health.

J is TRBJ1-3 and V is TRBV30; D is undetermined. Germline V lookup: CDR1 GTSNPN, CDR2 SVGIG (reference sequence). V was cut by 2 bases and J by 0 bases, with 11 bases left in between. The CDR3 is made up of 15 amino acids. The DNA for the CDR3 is TGTGCCTGGAGTCCCCCGATGGGCTCTGGAAACACCATATATTTT. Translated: CAWSPPMGSGNTIYF.

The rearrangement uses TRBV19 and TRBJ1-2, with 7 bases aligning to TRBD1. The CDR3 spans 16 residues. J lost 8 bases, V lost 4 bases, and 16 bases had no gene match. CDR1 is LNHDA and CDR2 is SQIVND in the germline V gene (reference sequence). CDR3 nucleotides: TGTGCCAGTAGTAGAAAACCGGGACAGTCAGGGGCAGGCTACACCTTC. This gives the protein CASSRKPGQSGAGYTF.

CDR3 residues: CASSLTRTSGSYEQYF. The CDR3 coding sequence is TGTGCCAGCAGCTTAACTAGGACTAGCGGGAGTTACGAGCAGTACTTC. The chain has TRBV7-3 and TRBJ2-7; 13 bases match TRBD2. V lost 0 bases to trimming and J lost 4 bases; unmatched junction nucleotides: 3. The CDR3 runs to 16 residues. The germline gives CDR1 SGHTA, CDR2 FQGTGA.

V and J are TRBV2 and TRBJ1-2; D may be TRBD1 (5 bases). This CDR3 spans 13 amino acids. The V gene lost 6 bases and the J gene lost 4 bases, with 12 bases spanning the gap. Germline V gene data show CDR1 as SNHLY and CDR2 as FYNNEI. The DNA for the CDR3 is TGTGCCAGCAGAGAATCAGGGTTCTATGGCTACACCTTC. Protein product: CASRESGFYGYTF.

The CDR3 coding sequence is TGTGCCAGCAGTTTGTCCAGCGGCCACGAGCAGTACTTC. Its translation: CASSLSSGHEQYF. V is TRBV28 and J is TRBJ2-7, with D perhaps matching TRBD2 (5 bases). The CDR3 is 13 residues long. The V end lost 3 bases, the J end lost 5 bases, and 11 bases lay between the germline ends. Germline lookup yields CDR1 MDHEN and CDR2 SYDVKM.

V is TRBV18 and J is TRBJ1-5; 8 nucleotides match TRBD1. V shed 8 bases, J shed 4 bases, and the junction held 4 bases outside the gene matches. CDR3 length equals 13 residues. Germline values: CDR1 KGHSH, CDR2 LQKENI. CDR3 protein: CASRTGLNQPQHF. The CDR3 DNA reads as TGTGCCAGCCGGACAGGGCTGAATCAGCCCCAGCATTTT.

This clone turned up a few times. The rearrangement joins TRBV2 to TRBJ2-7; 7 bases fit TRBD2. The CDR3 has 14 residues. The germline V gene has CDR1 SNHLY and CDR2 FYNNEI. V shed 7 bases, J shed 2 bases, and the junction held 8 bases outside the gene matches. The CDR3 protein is CASTFGRSAYEQYF. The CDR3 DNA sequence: TGTGCCAGCACCTTCGGGAGGTCCGCCTACGAGCAGTACTTC.

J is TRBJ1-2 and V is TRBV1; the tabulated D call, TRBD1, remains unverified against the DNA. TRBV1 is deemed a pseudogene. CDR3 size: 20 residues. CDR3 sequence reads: CTSSQEVPVGWAGPNYGYTF. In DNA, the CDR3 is TGCACCAGCAGCCAAGAAGTCCCCGTTGGGTGGGCAGGCCCTAACTATGGCTACACCTTC.

CDR3 protein: CASRPAGVLNQPQHF. The CDR3 DNA sequence: TGTGCCAGCAGGCCCGCAGGGGTCTTAAATCAGCCCCAGCATTTT. The chain has TRBV6-5 and TRBJ1-5, with D possibly TRBD1 on 6 matching bases. Looked up from germline, CDR1 is MNHEY and CDR2 is SVGAGI. There are 15 residues in the CDR3. V lost 6 bases and J 4 bases, leaving 16 bases between the germline ends.

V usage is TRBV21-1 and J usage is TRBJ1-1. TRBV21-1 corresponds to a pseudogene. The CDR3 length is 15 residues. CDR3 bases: TGTGCCAGCAGCAAAGTATGGGTCTTGGTCACTGAAGCTTTCTTT. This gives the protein CASSKVWVLVTEAFF.

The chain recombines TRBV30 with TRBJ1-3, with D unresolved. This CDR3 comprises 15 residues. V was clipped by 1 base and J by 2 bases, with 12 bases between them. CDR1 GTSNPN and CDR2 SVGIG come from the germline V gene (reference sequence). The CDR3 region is CAWSGPRAAGNTIYF. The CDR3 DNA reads TGTGCCTGGAGTGGCCCTCGGGCCGCTGGAAACACCATATATTTT.

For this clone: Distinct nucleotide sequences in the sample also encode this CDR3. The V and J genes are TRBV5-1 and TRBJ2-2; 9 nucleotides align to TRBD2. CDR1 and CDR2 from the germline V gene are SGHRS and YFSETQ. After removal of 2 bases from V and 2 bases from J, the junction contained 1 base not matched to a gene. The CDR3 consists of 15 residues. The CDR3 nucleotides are TGCGCCAGCAGCTTAGCGGGAGGCAACACCGGGGAGCTGTTTTTT. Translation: CASSLAGGNTGELFF.

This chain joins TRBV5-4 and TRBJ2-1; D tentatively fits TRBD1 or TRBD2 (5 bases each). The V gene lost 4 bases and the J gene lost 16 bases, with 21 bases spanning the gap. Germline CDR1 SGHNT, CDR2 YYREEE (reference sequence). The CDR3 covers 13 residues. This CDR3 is CASSTSGTSSGFF. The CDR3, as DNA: TGTGCCAGCAGCACCTCCGGGACCTCCTCCGGTTTCTTC.

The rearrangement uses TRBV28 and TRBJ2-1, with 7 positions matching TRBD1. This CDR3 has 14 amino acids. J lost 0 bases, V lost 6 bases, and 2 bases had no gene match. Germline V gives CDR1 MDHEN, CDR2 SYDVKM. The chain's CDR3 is CASSRTGSYNEQFF. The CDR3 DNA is TGTGCCAGCAGCCGGACAGGCTCCTACAATGAGCAGTTCTTC.

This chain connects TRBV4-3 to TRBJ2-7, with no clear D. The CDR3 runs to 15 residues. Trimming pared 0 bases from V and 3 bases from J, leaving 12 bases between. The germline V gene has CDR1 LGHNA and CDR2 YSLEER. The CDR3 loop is CASSQDPVGYYEQYF. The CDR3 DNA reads TGCGCCAGCAGCCAAGACCCAGTGGGGTACTACGAGCAGTACTTC.

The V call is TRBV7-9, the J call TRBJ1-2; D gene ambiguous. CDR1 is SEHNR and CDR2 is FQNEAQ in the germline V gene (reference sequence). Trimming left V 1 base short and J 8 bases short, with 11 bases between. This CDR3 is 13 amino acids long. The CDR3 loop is CASSLDSDLGYTF. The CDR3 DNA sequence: TGTGCCAGCAGCTTAGACAGCGATTTGGGCTACACCTTC.

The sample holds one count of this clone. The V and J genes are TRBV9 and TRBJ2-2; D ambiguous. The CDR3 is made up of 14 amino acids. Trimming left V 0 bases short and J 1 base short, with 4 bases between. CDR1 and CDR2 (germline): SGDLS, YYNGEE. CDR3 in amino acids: CASSVALNTGELFF. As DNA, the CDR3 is TGTGCCAGCAGCGTAGCGCTGAACACCGGGGAGCTGTTTTTT. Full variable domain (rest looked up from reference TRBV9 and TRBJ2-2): DSGVTQTPKHLITATGQRVTLRCSPRSGDLSVYWYQQSLDQGLQFLIQYYNGEERAKGNILERFSAQQFPDLHSELNLSSLELGDSALYFCASSVALNTGELFFGEGSRLTVL.

The CDR3 region is CASSQTTRGVGNTEAFF. Here the CDR3 DNA reads TGCGCCAGCAGCCAAACGACGAGGGGGGTAGGGAACACTGAAGCTTTCTTT. This chain uses TRBV4-3 with TRBJ1-1; TRBD1 is a possible D gene (6 bases). The CDR3 sequence is 17 residues long. Germline V CDR1 and CDR2: LGHNA, YSLEER. V shed 2 bases and J shed 1 base, with 17 bases lying between them.

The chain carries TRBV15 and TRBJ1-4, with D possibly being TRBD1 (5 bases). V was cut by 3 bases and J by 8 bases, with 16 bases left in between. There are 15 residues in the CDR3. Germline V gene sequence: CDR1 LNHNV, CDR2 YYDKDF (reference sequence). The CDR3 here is CATSSFSREQEKLFF. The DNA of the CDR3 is TGTGCCACCAGCAGCTTTTCCAGGGAGCAAGAAAAACTGTTTTTT.

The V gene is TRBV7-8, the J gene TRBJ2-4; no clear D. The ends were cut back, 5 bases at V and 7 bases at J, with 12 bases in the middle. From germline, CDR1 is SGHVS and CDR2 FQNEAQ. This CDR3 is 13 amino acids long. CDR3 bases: TGTGCCAGCAGCCCCCCGGGTGTGAACATTCAGTACTTC. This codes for CASSPPGVNIQYF. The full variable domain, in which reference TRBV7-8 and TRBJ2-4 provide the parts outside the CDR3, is GAGVSQSPRYKVAKRGQDVALRCDPISGHVSLFWYQQALGQGPEFLTYFQNEAQLDKSGLPSDRFFAERPEGSVSTLKIQRTQQEDSAVYLCASSPPGVNIQYFGAGTRLSVL.

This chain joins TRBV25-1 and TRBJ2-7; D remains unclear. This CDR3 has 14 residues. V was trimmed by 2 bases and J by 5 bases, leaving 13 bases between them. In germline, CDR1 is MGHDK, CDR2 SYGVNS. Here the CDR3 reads CASSEEVVTHEQYF. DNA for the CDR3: TGTGCCAGCAGTGAAGAGGTCGTAACTCACGAGCAGTACTTC.

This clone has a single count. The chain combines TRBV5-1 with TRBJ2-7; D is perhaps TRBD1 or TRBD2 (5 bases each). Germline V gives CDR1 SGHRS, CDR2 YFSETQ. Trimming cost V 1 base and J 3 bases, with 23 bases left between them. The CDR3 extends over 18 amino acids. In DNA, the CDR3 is TGCGCCAGCAGCTTGAGAGGGCAGTGGTCAGGGAATAGCTACGAGCAGTACTTC. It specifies CASSLRGQWSGNSYEQYF.

The CDR3 sequence: CASSPDREYQPQHF. CDR3 sequence (DNA): TGTGCCAGCTCACCGGACAGGGAGTATCAGCCCCAGCATTTT. This sequence joins TRBV18 and TRBJ1-5; 8 bases align to TRBD1. The CDR3 contains 14 residues. Germline V gives CDR1 KGHSH, CDR2 LQKENI. The V gene end was trimmed by 3 bases and the J gene end by 5 bases; junction bases not matched to a gene: 3.

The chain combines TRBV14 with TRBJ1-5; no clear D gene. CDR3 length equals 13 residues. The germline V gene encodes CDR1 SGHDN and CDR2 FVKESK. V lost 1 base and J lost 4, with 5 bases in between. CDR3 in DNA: TGTGCCAGCAGCCAAGCCAGTAATCAGCCCCAGCATTTT. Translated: CASSQASNQPQHF.

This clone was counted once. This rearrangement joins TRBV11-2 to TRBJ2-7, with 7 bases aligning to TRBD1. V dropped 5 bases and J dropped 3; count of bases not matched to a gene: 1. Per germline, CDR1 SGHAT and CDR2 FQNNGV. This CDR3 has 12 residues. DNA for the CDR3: TGTGCCAGCAGCGGGACAGTCTACGAGCAGTACTTC. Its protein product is CASSGTVYEQYF.

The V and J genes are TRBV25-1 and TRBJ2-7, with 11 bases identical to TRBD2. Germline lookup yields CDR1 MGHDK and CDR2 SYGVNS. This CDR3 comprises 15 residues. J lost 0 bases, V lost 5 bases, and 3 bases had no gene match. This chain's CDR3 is CASSSSGRSSYEQYF. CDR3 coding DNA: TGTGCCAGCAGTTCTAGCGGGAGGTCCTCCTACGAGCAGTACTTC.